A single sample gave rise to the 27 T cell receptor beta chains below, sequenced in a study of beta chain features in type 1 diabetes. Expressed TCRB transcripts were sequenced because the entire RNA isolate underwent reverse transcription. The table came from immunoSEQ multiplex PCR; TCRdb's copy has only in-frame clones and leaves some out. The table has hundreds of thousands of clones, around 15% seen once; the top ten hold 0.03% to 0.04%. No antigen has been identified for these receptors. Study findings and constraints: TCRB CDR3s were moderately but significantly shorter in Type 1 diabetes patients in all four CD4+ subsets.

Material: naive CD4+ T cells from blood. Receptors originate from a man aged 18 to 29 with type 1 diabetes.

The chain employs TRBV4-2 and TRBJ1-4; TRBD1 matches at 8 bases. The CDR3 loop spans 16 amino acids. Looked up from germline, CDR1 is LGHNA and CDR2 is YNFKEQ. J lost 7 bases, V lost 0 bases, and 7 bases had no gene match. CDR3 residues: CASSQESPGGSEKLFF. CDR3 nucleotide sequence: TGTGCCAGCAGCCAAGAGTCTCCAGGGGGCAGTGAAAAACTGTTTTTT.

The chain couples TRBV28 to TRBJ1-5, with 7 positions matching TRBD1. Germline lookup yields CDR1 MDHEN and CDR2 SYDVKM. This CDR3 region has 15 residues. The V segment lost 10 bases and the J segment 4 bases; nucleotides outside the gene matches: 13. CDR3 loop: CATIPGQRSNQPQHF. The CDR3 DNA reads TGTGCCACTATCCCGGGACAGCGATCTAATCAGCCCCAGCATTTT.

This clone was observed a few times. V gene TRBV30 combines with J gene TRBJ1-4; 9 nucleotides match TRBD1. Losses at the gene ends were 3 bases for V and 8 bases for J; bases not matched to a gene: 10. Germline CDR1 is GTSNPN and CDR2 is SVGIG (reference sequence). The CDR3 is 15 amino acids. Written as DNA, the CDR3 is TGTGCCTGGAGAGGGGGACAGGGAAGTTGGGAAAAACTGTTTTTT. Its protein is CAWRGGQGSWEKLFF.

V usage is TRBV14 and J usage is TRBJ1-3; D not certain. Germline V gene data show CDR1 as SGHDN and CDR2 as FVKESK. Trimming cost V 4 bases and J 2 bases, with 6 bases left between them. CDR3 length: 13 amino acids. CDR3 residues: CASSLGTGNTIYF. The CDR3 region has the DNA TGTGCCAGCAGCCTGGGGACTGGAAACACCATATATTTT.

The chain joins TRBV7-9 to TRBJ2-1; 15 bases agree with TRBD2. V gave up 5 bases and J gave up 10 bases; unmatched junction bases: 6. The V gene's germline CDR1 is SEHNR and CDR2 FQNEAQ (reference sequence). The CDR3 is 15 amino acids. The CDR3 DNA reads TGTGCCAGCAGCACTGGACTAGCGGGAGGGTCCGAGCAGTTCTTC. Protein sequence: CASSTGLAGGSEQFF.

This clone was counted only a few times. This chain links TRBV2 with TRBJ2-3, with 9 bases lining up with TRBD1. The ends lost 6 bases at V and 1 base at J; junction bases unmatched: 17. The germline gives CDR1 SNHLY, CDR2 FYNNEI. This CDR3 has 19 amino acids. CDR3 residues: CASSEQGRTGATRTDTQYF. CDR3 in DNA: TGTGCCAGCAGCGAGCAAGGAAGGACAGGGGCGACCCGCACAGATACGCAGTATTTT. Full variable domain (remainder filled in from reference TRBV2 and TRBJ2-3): EPEVTQTPSHQVTQMGQEVILRCVPISNHLYFYWYRQILGQKVEFLVSFYNNEISEKSEIFDDQFSVERPDGSNFTLKIRSTKLEDSAMYFCASSEQGRTGATRTDTQYFGPGTRLTVL.

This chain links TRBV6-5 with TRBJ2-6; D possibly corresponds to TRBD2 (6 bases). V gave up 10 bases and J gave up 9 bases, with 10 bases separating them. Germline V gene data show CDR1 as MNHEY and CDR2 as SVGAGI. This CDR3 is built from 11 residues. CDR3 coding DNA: TGTGCCATTCGGCGGGGCAACGTCCTGACTTTC. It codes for CAIRRGNVLTF.

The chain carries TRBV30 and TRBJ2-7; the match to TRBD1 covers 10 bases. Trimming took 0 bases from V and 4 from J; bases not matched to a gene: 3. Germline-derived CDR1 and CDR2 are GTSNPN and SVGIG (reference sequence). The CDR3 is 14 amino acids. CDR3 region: CAWSVDRGAYEQYF. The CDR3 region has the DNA TGTGCCTGGAGTGTGGACAGGGGGGCTTACGAGCAGTACTTC. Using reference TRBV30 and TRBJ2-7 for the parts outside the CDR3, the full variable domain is SQTIHQWPATLVQPVGSPLSLECTVEGTSNPNLYWYRQAAGRGLQLLFYSVGIGQISSEVPQNLSASRPQDRQFILSSKKLLLSDSGFYLCAWSVDRGAYEQYFGPGTRLTVT.

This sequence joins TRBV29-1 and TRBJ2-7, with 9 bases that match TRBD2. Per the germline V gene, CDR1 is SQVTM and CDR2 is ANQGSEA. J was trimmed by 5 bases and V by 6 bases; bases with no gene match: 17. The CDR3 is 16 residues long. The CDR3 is CSVVGGLAGLGDEQYF. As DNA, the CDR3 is TGCAGCGTCGTGGGAGGGCTAGCGGGGCTAGGCGACGAGCAGTACTTC.

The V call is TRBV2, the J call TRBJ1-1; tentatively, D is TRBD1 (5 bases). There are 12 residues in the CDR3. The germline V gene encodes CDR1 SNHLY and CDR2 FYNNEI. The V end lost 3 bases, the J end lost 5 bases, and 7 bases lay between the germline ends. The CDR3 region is CASSEQGTEAFF. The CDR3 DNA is TGTGCCAGCAGTGAGCAGGGTACTGAAGCTTTCTTT.

CDR3 region: CASSLRPPARVNEQFF. CDR3 bases: TGTGCCAGCAGCTTAAGGCCCCCGGCCAGGGTTAATGAGCAGTTCTTC. This chain links TRBV7-8 with TRBJ2-1, with D maybe TRBD1 (5 bases). Trimming took 2 bases from V and 7 from J, leaving 18 bases between them. This CDR3 is built from 16 residues. In germline, CDR1 is SGHVS, CDR2 FQNEAQ.

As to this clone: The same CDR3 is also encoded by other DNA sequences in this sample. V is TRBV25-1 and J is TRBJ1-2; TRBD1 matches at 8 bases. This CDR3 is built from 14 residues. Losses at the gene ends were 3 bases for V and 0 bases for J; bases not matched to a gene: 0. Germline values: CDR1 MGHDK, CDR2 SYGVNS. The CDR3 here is CASSETGANYGYTF. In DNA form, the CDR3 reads TGTGCCAGCAGTGAGACAGGGGCTAACTATGGCTACACCTTC.

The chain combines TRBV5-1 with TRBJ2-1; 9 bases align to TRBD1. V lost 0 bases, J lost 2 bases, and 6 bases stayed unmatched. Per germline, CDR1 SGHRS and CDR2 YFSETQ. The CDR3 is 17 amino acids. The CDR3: CASSLAGQGTTYNEQFF. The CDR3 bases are TGCGCCAGCAGCTTGGCGGGACAGGGTACTACCTACAATGAGCAGTTCTTC.

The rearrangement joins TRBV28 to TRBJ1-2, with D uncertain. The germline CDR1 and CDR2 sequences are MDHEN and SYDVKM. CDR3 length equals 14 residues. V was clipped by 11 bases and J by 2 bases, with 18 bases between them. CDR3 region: CAGAPHRTNYGYTF. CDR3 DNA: TGTGCCGGCGCCCCGCATCGCACCAACTATGGCTACACCTTC.

The CDR3 protein is CATKDRGHQPQHF. The CDR3 nucleotides are TGTGCCACCAAAGACAGAGGGCATCAGCCCCAGCATTTT. The chain carries TRBV19 and TRBJ1-5, with a tentative D call TRBD1 (5 bases). Germline V gene lookup returns CDR1 LNHDA and CDR2 SQIVND (reference sequence). The CDR3 is 13 amino acids. The V end was cut by 10 bases, the J end by 5 bases, with 15 bases between.

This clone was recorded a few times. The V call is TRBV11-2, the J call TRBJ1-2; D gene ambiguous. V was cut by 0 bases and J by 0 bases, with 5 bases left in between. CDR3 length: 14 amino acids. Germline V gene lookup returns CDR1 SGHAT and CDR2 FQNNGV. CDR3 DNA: TGTGCCAGCAGCTTAGAGTCGGCTAACTATGGCTACACCTTC. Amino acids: CASSLESANYGYTF.

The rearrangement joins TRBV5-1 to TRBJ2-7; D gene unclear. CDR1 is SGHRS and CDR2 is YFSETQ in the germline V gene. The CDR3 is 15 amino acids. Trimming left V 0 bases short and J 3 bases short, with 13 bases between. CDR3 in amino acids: CASSLAASPIYEQYF. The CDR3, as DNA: TGCGCCAGCAGCTTGGCCGCTTCCCCTATCTACGAGCAGTACTTC.

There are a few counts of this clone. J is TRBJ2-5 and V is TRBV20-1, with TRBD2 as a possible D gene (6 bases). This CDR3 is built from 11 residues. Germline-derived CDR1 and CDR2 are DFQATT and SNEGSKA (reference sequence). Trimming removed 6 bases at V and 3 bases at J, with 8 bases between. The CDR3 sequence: CSAGGKETQYF. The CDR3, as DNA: TGCAGTGCCGGGGGTAAAGAGACCCAGTACTTC.

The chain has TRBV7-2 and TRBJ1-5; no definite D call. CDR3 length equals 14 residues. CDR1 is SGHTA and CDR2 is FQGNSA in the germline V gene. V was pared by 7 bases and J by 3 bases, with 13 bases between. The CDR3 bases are TGTGCCAGCACCCCGTGGGCAGACAATCAGCCCCAGCATTTT. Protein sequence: CASTPWADNQPQHF.

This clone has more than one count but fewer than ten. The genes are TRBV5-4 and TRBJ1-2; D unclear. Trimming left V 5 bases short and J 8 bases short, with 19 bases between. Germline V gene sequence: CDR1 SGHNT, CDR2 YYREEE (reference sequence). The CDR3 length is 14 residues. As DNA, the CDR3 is TGTGCCAGCAGTCCCGTGGGGTCCCCTCGGGGCTACACCTTC. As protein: CASSPVGSPRGYTF.

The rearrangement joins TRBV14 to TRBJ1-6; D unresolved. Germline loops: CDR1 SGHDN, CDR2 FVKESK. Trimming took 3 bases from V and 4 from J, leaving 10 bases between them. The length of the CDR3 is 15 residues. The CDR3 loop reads CASSQVEAYNSPLHF. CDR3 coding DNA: TGTGCCAGCAGCCAGGTCGAAGCGTATAATTCACCCCTCCACTTT.

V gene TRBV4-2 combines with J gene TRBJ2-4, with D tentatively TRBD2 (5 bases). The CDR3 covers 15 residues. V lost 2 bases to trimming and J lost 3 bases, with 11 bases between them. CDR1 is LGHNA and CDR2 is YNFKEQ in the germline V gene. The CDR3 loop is CASSQSGEGKNIQYF. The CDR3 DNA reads TGTGCCAGCAGCCAATCGGGCGAGGGCAAAAACATTCAGTACTTC.

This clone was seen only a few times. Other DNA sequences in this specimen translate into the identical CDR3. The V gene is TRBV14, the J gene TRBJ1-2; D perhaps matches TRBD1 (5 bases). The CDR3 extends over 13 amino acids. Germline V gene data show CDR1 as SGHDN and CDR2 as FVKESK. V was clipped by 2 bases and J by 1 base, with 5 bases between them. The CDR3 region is CASSQQGNYGYTF. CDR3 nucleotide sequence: TGTGCCAGCAGCCAACAGGGTAACTATGGCTACACCTTC.

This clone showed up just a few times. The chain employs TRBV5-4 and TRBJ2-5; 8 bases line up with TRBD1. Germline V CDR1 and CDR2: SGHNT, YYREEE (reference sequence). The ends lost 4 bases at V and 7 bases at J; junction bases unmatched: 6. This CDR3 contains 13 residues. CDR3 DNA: TGTGCCAGCAGCAGGGACAGGCAGGGGACCCAGTACTTC. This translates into CASSRDRQGTQYF.

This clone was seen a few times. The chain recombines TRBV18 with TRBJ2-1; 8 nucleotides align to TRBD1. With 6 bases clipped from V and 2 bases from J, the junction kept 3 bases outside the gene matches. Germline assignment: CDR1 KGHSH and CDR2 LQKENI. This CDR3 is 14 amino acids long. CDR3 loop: CASSSDRAYNEQFF. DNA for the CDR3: TGTGCCAGCTCCTCGGACAGGGCCTACAATGAGCAGTTCTTC.

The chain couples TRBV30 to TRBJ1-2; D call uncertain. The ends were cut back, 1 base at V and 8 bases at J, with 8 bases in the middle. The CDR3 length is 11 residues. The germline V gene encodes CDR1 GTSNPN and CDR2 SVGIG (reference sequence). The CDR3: CAWSDLRGYTF. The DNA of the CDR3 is TGTGCCTGGAGTGACCTTAGGGGCTACACCTTC.

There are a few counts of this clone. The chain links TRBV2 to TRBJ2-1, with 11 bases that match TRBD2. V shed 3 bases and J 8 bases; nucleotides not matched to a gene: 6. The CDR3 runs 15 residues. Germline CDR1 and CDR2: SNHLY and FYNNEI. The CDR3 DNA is TGTGCCAGCAGTGATGTAGCGGGGGGGCTATATGAGCAGTTCTTC. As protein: CASSDVAGGLYEQFF.